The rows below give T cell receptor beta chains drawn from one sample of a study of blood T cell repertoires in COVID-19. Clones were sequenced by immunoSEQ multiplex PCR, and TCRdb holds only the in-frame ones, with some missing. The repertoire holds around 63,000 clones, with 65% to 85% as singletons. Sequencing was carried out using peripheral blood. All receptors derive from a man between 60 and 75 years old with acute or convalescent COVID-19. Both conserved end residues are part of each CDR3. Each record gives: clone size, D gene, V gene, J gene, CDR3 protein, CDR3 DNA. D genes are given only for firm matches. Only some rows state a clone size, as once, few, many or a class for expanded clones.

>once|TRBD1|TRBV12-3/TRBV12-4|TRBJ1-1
CASSFTGGTEAFF
TGTGCCAGCAGTTTTACAGGGGGGACTGAAGCTTTCTTT
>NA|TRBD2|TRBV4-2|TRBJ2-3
CASSQGGGEADTQYF
TGTGCCAGCAGCCAAGGCGGGGGGGAGGCAGATACGCAGTATTTT
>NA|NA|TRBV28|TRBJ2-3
CASSSGGPSDTQYF
TGTGCCAGCAGTTCCGGGGGGCCCTCGGATACGCAGTATTTT
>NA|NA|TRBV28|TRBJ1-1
CATSEAGRANTEAFF
TGTGCCACCTCAGAGGCGGGGCGAGCGAACACTGAAGCTTTCTTT
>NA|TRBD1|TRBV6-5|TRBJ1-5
CATRGTGGVNQPQHF
TGTGCCACCAGGGGAACAGGGGGTGTAAATCAGCCCCAGCATTTT
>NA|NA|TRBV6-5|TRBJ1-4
CASSRVATNEKLFF
TGTGCCAGCAGTAGAGTTGCAACTAATGAAAAACTGTTTTTT
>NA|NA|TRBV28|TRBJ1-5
CASSTGHNQPQHF
TGTGCCAGCAGCACAGGCCACAATCAGCCCCAGCATTTT
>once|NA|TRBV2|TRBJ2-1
CASRRLSGGQFF
TGTGCCAGCAGGAGACTCTCCGGGGGACAGTTCTTC
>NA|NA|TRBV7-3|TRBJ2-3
CASGRGADTQYF
TGTGCCAGCGGGAGGGGGGCAGATACGCAGTATTTT
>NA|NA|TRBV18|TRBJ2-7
CASSPQDTTMNYEQYF
TGTGCCAGCTCACCACAGGACACAACTATGAACTACGAGCAGTACTTC
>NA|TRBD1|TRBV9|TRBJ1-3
CASSTDRGNTIYF
TGTGCCAGCAGCACGGACAGGGGGAACACCATATATTTT
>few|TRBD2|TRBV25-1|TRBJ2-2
CASSPGGGGELFF
TGTGCCAGCAGTCCCGGCGGGGGCGGGGAGCTGTTTTTT
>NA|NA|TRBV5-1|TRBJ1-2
CASSSGDDRRKSYTF
TGCGCCAGCAGCTCCGGAGACGACAGGAGGAAATCCTACACCTTC
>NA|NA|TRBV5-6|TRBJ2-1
CASSERQGTIRNEQFF
TGTGCCAGCAGCGAACGACAGGGGACTATTCGGAATGAGCAGTTCTTC
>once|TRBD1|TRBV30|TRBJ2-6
CAWSNPNRGAGANVLTF
TGTGCCTGGAGCAACCCAAACAGGGGAGCTGGGGCCAACGTCCTGACTTTC
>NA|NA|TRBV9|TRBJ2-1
CASSAPGHLYNEQFF
TGTGCCAGCAGCGCTCCGGGACACCTCTACAATGAGCAGTTCTTC
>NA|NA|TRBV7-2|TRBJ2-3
CASEKKDSYYRTDTQYF
TGTGCCAGCGAAAAGAAGGACAGCTACTATAGGACAGATACGCAGTATTTT
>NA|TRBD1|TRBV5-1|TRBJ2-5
CASRQGETQYF
TGCGCCAGCCGACAGGGAGAGACCCAGTACTTC
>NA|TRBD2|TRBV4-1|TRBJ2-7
CASSQDASGGLSYEQYF
TGCGCCAGCAGCCAAGATGCAAGCGGGGGGCTCTCCTACGAGCAGTACTTC
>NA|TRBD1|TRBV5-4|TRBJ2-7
CASSFGGTGAYEQYF
TGTGCCAGCAGCTTTGGGGGGACAGGCGCCTACGAGCAGTACTTC
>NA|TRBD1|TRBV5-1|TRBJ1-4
CASSLGQGRDEKLFF
TGCGCCAGCAGCCTAGGACAGGGGCGAGATGAAAAACTGTTTTTT
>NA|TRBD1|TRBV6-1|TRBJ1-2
CASSEYRGSADGYTF
TGTGCCAGCAGTGAGTACAGGGGCTCAGCGGATGGCTACACCTTC
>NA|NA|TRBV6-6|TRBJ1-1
CASSYREENTEAFF
TGTGCCAGCAGTTACCGGGAAGAGAACACTGAAGCTTTCTTT
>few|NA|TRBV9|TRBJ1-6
CASSAEPSSYNSPLHF
TGTGCCAGCAGCGCCGAACCGAGCTCCTATAATTCACCCCTCCACTTT
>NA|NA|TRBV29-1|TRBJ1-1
CSVEGYPSAEAFF
TGCAGCGTTGAGGGTTACCCGAGCGCTGAAGCTTTCTTT
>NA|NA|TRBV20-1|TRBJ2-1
CSASPSGTRHNEQFF
TGCAGTGCTAGTCCCTCCGGGACAAGACACAATGAGCAGTTCTTC
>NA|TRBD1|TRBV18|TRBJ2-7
CASSGEQGAYEQYF
TGTGCCAGCTCAGGGGAACAGGGGGCCTACGAGCAGTACTTC
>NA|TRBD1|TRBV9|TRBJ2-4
CASSPYRGQNIQYF
TGTGCCAGCAGCCCTTACAGGGGGCAGAACATTCAGTACTTC
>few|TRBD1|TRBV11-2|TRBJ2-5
CASSQDRGRETQYF
TGTGCCAGCAGCCAAGACAGGGGGCGAGAGACCCAGTACTTC
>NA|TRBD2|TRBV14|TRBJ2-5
CASSAPGLAGGQETQYF
TGTGCCAGCAGCGCTCCGGGACTAGCGGGGGGCCAAGAGACCCAGTACTTC
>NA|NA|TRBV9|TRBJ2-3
CASGPSGTDTQYF
TGTGCCAGCGGCCCCTCGGGGACAGATACGCAGTATTTT
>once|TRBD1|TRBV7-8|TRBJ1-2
CASSPDRVNYGYTF
TGTGCCAGCAGCCCTGACAGGGTCAACTATGGCTACACCTTC
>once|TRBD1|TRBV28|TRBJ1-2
CASNSIQGASGYTF
TGTGCCAGCAACTCCATTCAGGGGGCGAGTGGCTACACCTTC
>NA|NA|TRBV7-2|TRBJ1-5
CASSFDSGGNQPQHF
TGTGCCAGCAGCTTCGATTCGGGTGGCAATCAGCCCCAGCATTTT
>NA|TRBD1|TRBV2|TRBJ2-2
CASRGTGSTTGELFF
TGTGCCAGCAGAGGGACAGGATCGACCACCGGGGAGCTGTTTTTT
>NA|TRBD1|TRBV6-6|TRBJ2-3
CASRRTGITDTQYF
TGTGCCAGCAGACGGACAGGGATTACAGATACGCAGTATTTT
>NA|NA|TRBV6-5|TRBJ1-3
CASSPRGGEGNTIYF
TGTGCCAGCAGTCCCCGAGGGGGGGAAGGAAACACCATATATTTT
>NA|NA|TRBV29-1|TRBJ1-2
CSVGVPGHGYTF
TGCAGCGTTGGAGTCCCAGGCCATGGCTACACCTTC
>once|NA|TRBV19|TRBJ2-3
CASSMSWLGASDVDTQYF
TGTGCCAGTAGTATGAGCTGGTTGGGCGCTAGCGACGTGGATACGCAGTATTTT
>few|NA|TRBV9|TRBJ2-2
CASSGRAGMGSGELFF
TGTGCCAGCAGCGGGAGGGCAGGGATGGGAAGTGGGGAGCTGTTTTTT
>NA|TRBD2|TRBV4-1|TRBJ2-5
CASSQEGGLAGTQYF
TGCGCCAGCAGCCAAGAGGGAGGGCTAGCGGGGACCCAGTACTTC
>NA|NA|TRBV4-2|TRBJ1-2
CASNTSPGTDLSGYTF
TGTGCCAGCAACACCAGTCCAGGAACAGACCTCTCTGGCTACACCTTC
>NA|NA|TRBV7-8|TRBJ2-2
CASSLQGTGELFF
TGTGCCAGCAGCTTACAGGGTACCGGGGAGCTGTTTTTT
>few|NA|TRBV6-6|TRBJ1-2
CASSYRQISYTF
TGTGCCAGCAGTTACCGACAGATTAGCTACACCTTC
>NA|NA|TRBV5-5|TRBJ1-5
CASSSRESNQPQHF
TGTGCCAGCAGCTCAAGGGAGAGCAATCAGCCCCAGCATTTT
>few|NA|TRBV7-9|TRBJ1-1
CASSPGTWKNTEAFF
TGTGCCAGCAGCCCAGGTACATGGAAGAACACTGAAGCTTTCTTT
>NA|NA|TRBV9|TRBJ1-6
CASSVDTGANSPLHF
TGTGCCAGCAGCGTAGACACCGGAGCCAATTCACCCCTCCACTTT
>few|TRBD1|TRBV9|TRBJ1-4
CASSVGAQTGGYEKLFF
TGTGCCAGCAGCGTAGGTGCCCAGACAGGGGGATATGAAAAACTGTTTTTT
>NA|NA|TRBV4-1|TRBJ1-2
CASSQANLVGRGAYGYTF
TGCGCCAGCAGCCAAGCAAATTTAGTCGGCAGGGGAGCCTATGGCTACACCTTC
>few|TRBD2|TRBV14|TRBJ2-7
CASSHPTSVAVFEQYF
TGTGCCAGCAGCCACCCTACTAGCGTGGCGGTCTTCGAGCAGTACTTC
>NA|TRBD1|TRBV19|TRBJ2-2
CASSVTGDFGELFF
TGTGCCAGTAGTGTCACAGGGGATTTCGGGGAGCTGTTTTTT
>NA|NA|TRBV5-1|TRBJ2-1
CASSLAVALASYNEQFF
TGCGCCAGCAGCTTGGCCGTAGCGCTAGCCTCCTACAATGAGCAGTTCTTC